This T cell receptor (beta chain) appears in the sequencing data of a study of T-cell reconstitution after alpha-beta-depleted transplantation in children. Findings and limits, study-wide: Recipient T cells and thymic progenitors that survived gave rise to the high TCRbeta diversity observed at day 60 in some patients.

Note on this clonotype: Its antigen is not known.

V was cut by 3 bases and J by 8 bases, with 16 bases left in between. The CDR3 spans 14 residues. The germline CDR1 and CDR2 sequences are LNHDA and SQIVND (reference sequence). Construction of the TCRbeta library involved unique molecular identifiers. Via MiXCR, TCRdb re-called the PCR reads, giving one row per CDR3 protein. The sample includes about 250,000 distinct CDR3 sequences, roughly 25% of them seen just once. The sample consisted of PBMCs, mostly from graft donor cells, taken 360 days after TCRalphabeta/CD19-depleted stem cell transplant. The TCR sequence derives from a female patient between 2 and 10 years old who had a stem cell transplant for congenital amegakaryocytic thrombocytopenia, so the T cells may come from the graft donor. This chain uses TRBV19 with TRBJ1-2, with D perhaps matching TRBD1 (6 bases). The CDR3 DNA reads TGTGCCAGTAGTATTGGGACAATTCGAAGCGGCTACACCTTC. It yields the protein CASSIGTIRSGYTF.